These T cell receptor beta chains were read from a single sample in a study of human CD8 memory T cell subsets. TCRdb derives one entry per CDR3 protein from the 5' RACE reads, leaving out DNA. The listing contains 10,000 or so distinct CDR3 sequences. What was sequenced was CD8+ stem-like memory T cells (TSCM and TCM) sorted from PBMCs. The receptors shown here come from a human donor in good health. The CDR3 runs from the conserved cysteine through the conserved F or W. Part of the rows lack a size; the others show once, few, many or a class for expanded clones.

J gene | clone size | V gene | CDR3 protein
TRBJ2-7 | . | TRBV20-1 | CSARDTYRSSYEQYF
TRBJ2-7 | . | TRBV4-1 | CASSQSGGAYEQYF
TRBJ2-7 | . | TRBV7-2 | CASNLPGRDYEQYF
TRBJ2-2 | . | TRBV7-8 | CASSLLASRTPALGELFF
TRBJ1-1 | . | TRBV7-3 | CASSYFGNTEAFF
TRBJ2-5 | . | TRBV13 | CASSLVAQETQYF
TRBJ1-6 | . | TRBV14 | CASSQVPGRAPLHF
TRBJ2-1 | . | TRBV2 | CASIGLAVYNEQFF
TRBJ2-5 | . | TRBV9 | CASSVETSGSGETQYF
TRBJ2-5 | medium-sized | TRBV20-1 | CSADPGLEWETQYF
TRBJ1-4 | . | TRBV2 | CASSGYSLGTTNEKLFF
TRBJ2-7 | . | TRBV6-6 | CASRDLSSYEQYF
TRBJ1-2 | large | TRBV10-3 | CAISESTVSYGYTF
TRBJ2-2 | . | TRBV24-1 | CATSDIDAGELFF
TRBJ2-1 | . | TRBV13 | CASSLLQSAYNEQFF
TRBJ2-3 | . | TRBV13 | CASSFTSGRTDTQYF
TRBJ2-1 | . | TRBV5-1 | CASSLAGALAGEWNEQFF
TRBJ2-3 | . | TRBV12-3/TRBV12-4 | CASSFSDTQYF
TRBJ1-5 | . | TRBV23-1 | CASSQSDRGCNQPQHF
TRBJ2-7 | . | TRBV2 | CASSKAATYYEQYF
TRBJ2-5 | . | TRBV11-2 | CASSLVPTSGGENQETQYF
TRBJ2-7 | . | TRBV29-1 | CSVDGPTSGTTNIEQYF
TRBJ1-1 | medium-sized | TRBV7-2 | CASSLLNTEAFF
TRBJ1-4 | . | TRBV7-9 | CASSLGWEKLFF
TRBJ1-5 | . | TRBV28 | CASRGQGALSNQPQHF
TRBJ2-3 | . | TRBV30 | CAWSVPGPRTDTQYF
TRBJ2-1 | . | TRBV13 | CASSLKGLGSYNEQFF
TRBJ2-3 | . | TRBV7-9 | CASSSPAGNTDTQYF
TRBJ2-1 | . | TRBV7-6 | CASSPFRDYNNEQFF
TRBJ1-6 | . | TRBV9 | CASSVERGSPLHF
TRBJ2-7 | . | TRBV28 | CASSLDEDYEQYF
TRBJ2-5 | . | TRBV6-5 | CASSLGTEETQYF
TRBJ2-2 | . | TRBV5-1 | CASSLERYTGELFF
TRBJ2-3 | medium-sized | TRBV29-1 | CSVEQVGDTDTQYF
TRBJ1-5 | . | TRBV14 | CGSGAGRPYSNQPQHF
TRBJ2-7 | . | TRBV2 | CASKVGSYYEQYF
TRBJ2-2 | . | TRBV29-1 | CSAPGVVSGELFF
TRBJ2-3 | . | TRBV20-1 | CSTPGQEYSGSTISTDTQYF
TRBJ2-5 | . | TRBV29-1 | CSVEGTEETQYF
TRBJ2-5 | . | TRBV11-2 | CASSPPGTQYF
TRBJ2-7 | . | TRBV9 | CASSVQGDEQYF
TRBJ2-7 | . | TRBV6-2/TRBV6-3 | CASSWSAGVLVGHEQYF
TRBJ2-1 | . | TRBV4-1 | CASSQEVTQEQFF
TRBJ2-5 | . | TRBV7-9 | CASSKGTSGTQETQYF
TRBJ2-5 | . | TRBV6-1 | CASSNSGGGETQYF
TRBJ2-7 | . | TRBV10-3 | CAISEPNRGLSHEQYF
TRBJ1-1 | . | TRBV9 | CASSVGGQTEAFF
TRBJ2-7 | . | TRBV5-1 | CASSLAGGESEQYF
TRBJ2-7 | . | TRBV28 | CASSLYPGENYEQYF
TRBJ2-7 | . | TRBV13 | CASSLGRTGVYEQYF
TRBJ2-1 | . | TRBV12-3/TRBV12-4 | CASSSVSGSPSYNEQFF
TRBJ2-1 | . | TRBV7-8 | CASRRFAGDRGYNEQFF
TRBJ1-1 | . | TRBV25-1 | CASSEGLEAFF
TRBJ2-1 | . | TRBV9 | CASQALSYNEQFF
TRBJ2-5 | . | TRBV20-1 | CSSPGEAGEETQYF
TRBJ2-2 | . | TRBV6-6 | CASSYSGVTTNTGELFF
TRBJ2-5 | medium-sized | TRBV7-8 | CASSLPGLVTETQYF